A single sample gave rise to the 6 T cell receptor beta chains below, sequenced in a study of multiple sclerosis patients with progressive multifocal leukoencephalopathy. Sequencing used immunoSEQ multiplex PCR; TCRdb keeps in-frame clones, though not all of them. The sample records 25,000 to 30,000 clones, around nine tenths being singletons. Time point denoted: before natalizumab initiation. Sequencing was performed on PBMCs. Receptors originate from a human donor with multiple sclerosis.

This clone was seen only a few times. The chain carries TRBV19 and TRBJ1-1; weak D call: TRBD1 (6 bases). CDR1 LNHDA and CDR2 SQIVND come from the germline V gene (reference sequence). V was shortened by 4 bases and J by 2 bases, with 14 bases between the two germline ends. The CDR3 length is 15 residues. The CDR3 spells CASSKYREQNTEAFF. CDR3 sequence (DNA): TGTGCCAGTAGTAAGTACAGGGAACAAAACACTGAAGCTTTCTTT.

The CDR3 protein is CASSYSGQGNYGYTF. The DNA for the CDR3 is TGTGCCAGCAGTTACTCGGGGCAGGGGAACTATGGCTACACCTTC. V usage is TRBV6-5 and J usage is TRBJ1-2, with D perhaps matching TRBD1 (6 bases). V gave up 0 bases and J gave up 2 bases, with 10 bases separating them. This CDR3 spans 15 amino acids. Germline assignment: CDR1 MNHEY and CDR2 SVGAGI.

The rearrangement joins TRBV4-2 to TRBJ2-7, with 11 bases that match TRBD2. This CDR3 is 16 amino acids long. The V gene's germline CDR1 is LGHNA and CDR2 YNFKEQ. Trimming cost V 4 bases and J 2 bases; bases outside gene matches: 7. CDR3 sequence: CASSPPTSGAPYEQYF. Written as DNA, the CDR3 is TGTGCCAGCAGCCCCCCGACTAGCGGGGCCCCCTACGAGCAGTACTTC.

V is TRBV15 and J is TRBJ2-5; 11 bases are shared with TRBD1. CDR1 is LNHNV, CDR2 YYDKDF, per germline (reference sequence). V lost 5 bases to trimming and J lost 4 bases; unmatched junction nucleotides: 9. This CDR3 has 16 amino acids. CDR3 bases: TGTGCCACCAGCGACAGGGGACAGGGGGTCTTAGAGACCCAGTACTTC. Its protein product is CATSDRGQGVLETQYF.

The genes are TRBV5-1 and TRBJ2-2, with 10 nucleotides matching TRBD2. There are 19 residues in the CDR3. With 0 bases clipped from V and 1 base from J, the junction kept 9 bases outside the gene matches. Germline lookup yields CDR1 SGHRS and CDR2 YFSETQ. CDR3 in DNA: TGCGCCAGCAGCTTGGTTCTTCGTAGCGGGGGGATGAACACCGGGGAGCTGTTTTTT. It yields the protein CASSLVLRSGGMNTGELFF.

The chain is built from TRBV10-1 and TRBJ1-1; D not resolved. The CDR3 contains 13 residues. Germline V gene sequence: CDR1 WNHNN, CDR2 SYGVQD (reference sequence). Trimming pared 3 bases from V and 1 base from J, leaving 6 bases between. CDR3 in DNA: TGCGCCAGCAGTGAACTCCCGAACACTGAAGCTTTCTTT. Translating gives CASSELPNTEAFF.